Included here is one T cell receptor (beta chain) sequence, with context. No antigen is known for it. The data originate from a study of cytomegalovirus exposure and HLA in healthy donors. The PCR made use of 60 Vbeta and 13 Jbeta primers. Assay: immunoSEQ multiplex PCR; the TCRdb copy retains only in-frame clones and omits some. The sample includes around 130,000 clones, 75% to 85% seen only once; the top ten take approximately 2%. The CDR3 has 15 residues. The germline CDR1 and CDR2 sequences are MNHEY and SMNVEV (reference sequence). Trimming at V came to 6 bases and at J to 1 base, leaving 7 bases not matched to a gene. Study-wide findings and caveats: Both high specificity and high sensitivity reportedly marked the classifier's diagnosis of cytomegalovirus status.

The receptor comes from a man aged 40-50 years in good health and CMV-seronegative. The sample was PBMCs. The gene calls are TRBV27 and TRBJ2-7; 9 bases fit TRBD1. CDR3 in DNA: TGTGCCAGCAGCCCCCGCGGGACAGGGTCCTACGAGCAGTACTTC. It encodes CASSPRGTGSYEQYF.